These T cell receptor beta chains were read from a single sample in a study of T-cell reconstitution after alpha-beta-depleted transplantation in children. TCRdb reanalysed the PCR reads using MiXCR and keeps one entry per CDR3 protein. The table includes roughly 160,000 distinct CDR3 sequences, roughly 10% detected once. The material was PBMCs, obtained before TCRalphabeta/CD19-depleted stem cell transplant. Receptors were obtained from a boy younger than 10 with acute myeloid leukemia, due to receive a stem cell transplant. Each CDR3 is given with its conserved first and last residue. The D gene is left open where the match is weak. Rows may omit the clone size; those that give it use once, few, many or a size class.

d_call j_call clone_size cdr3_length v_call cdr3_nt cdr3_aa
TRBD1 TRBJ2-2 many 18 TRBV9 TGTGCCAGCAGCCCAAAGACAGGGGAAGGGTTTAGGATCGGGGAGCTGTTTTTT CASSPKTGEGFRIGELFF
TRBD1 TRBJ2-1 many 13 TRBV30 TGTGCCTGTACGACAGGGGTGAATTCCCGAGAGTTCTTC CACTTGVNSREFF
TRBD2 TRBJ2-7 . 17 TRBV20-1 TGCAGTGCTAGAGATCTTGAGGGGGCTAGCGGGAGCTACGAGCAGTACTTC CSARDLEGASGSYEQYF
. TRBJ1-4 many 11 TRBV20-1 TGCAGTGCCGCTTGGGGGGGAAAACTGTTTTTT CSAAWGGKLFF
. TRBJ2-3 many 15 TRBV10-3 TGTGCCATCAGTGAGTCGGGCGAGAGCACAGATACGCAGTATTTT CAISESGESTDTQYF
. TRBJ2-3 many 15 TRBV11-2 TGTGCCAGCAGCTACCTAGGGGAAAGCACAGATACGCAGTATTTT CASSYLGESTDTQYF
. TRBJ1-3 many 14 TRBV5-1 TGCGCCAGCCGCCCGTTAAGTCCAGGAAACACCATATATTTT CASRPLSPGNTIYF
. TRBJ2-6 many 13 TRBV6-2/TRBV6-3 TGTGCCAGCAGCTACTCTGGGGCCAACGTCCTGACTTTC CASSYSGANVLTF
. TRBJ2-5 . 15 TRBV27 TGTGCGAGCAGTTTGGAAGCACAGCCGTCCAGGGCCCAGTGCTTC CASSLEAQPSRAQCF
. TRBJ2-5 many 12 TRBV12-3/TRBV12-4 TGTGCCAGCGGGGGTTCAGGAGAGACCCAGTACTTC CASGGSGETQYF
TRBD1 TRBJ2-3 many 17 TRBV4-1 TGCGCCAGCAGCCAACCTGGACAGGGCCCTAGCACAGATACGCAGTATTTT CASSQPGQGPSTDTQYF
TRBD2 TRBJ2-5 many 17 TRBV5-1 TGCGCCAGCAGCTCTACCCTCGGGGGGAGATTCCAAGAGACCCAGTACTTC CASSSTLGGRFQETQYF
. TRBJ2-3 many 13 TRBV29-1 TGCAGCGTTGAAGATCCCAGCACAGATACGCAGTATTTT CSVEDPSTDTQYF
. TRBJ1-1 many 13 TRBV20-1 TGCAGTGCTAGCGGGGGAAGGAACACTGAAGCTTTCTTT CSASGGRNTEAFF
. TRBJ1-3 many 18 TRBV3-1 TGTGCCAGCAGCCGTTCGACAGGAAGGTATCGCTCTGGAAACACCATATATTTT CASSRSTGRYRSGNTIYF
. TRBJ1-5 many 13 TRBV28 TGTGCCAGCAGCCGGGGGGGTGCTATGCCCCAGCATTTT CASSRGGAMPQHF
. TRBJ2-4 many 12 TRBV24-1 TGTGCCACCAGCCCACGTAAAAACATTCAGTACTTC CATSPRKNIQYF
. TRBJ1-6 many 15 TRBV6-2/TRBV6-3 TGTGCCAGCAGTCGTCCCGACAGTGATAATTCACCCCTCCACTTT CASSRPDSDNSPLHF
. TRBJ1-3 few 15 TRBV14 TGTGCCAGCAGCCAAAGACCCCCAATCCGAGACACCATATATTTT CASSQRPPIRDTIYF
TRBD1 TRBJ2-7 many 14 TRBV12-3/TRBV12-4 TGTGCCAGCTCGACCGGGACAGGGGGCGCCGAGCAGTACTTC CASSTGTGGAEQYF
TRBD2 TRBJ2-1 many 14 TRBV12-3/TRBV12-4 TGTGCCAGCAGTTTAATTAGCGGGAGTTTTGAGCAGTTCTTC CASSLISGSFEQFF
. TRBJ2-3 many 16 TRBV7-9 TGTGCCAGCACTCTGAGGGGGGATATGGGAACAGATACGCAGTATTTT CASTLRGDMGTDTQYF
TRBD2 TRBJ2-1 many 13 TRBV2 TGTGCCAGCAGGCGGGGGACTCTCAATGAGCAGTTCTTC CASRRGTLNEQFF
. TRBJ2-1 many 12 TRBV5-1 TGCGCCAGCAGCTTGGATAGTGGTGAGCAGTTCTTC CASSLDSGEQFF
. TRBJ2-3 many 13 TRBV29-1 TGCAGCGTTGTGGGGGGGGCGACAGATACGCAGTATTTT CSVVGGATDTQYF
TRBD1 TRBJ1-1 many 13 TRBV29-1 TGCAGCGTTCCGGACAGGGGAGGGACTGAAGCTTTCTTT CSVPDRGGTEAFF
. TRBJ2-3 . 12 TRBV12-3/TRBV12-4 TGCGCCAGCCCAAAATGGGGGGATACGCAGTATTTT CASPKWGDTQYF
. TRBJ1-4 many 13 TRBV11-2 TGTGCCAGCAGTCGCGTAACTAATGAAAAACTGTTTTTT CASSRVTNEKLFF
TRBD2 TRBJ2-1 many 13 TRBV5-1 TGCGCCAGCAAGGAGCGGGAGTTCCATGAGCAGTTCTTC CASKEREFHEQFF
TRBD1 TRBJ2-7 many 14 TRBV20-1 TGCAGTGCTAGAGGAAGGACAGGGGTTAACGAGCAGTACTTC CSARGRTGVNEQYF
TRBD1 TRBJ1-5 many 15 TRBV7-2 TGTGCCAGCAGCTTAGCGGGACAGGGGAATCAGCCCCAGCATTTT CASSLAGQGNQPQHF
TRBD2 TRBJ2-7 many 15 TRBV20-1 TGCAGTGCTAGTCGCCGGGCTAGCGGTAGCTACGAGCAGTACTTC CSASRRASGSYEQYF
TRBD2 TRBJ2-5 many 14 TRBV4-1 TGCGCCAGCAAGGATAGCGGGAGTTTGGAGACCCAGTACTTC CASKDSGSLETQYF
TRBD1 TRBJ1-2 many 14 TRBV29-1 TGCAGCGTTCTCACTGAACAGGGGGTTCGGGGCTACACCTTC CSVLTEQGVRGYTF
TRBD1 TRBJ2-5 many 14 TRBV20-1 TGCAGTGCTAGAGACCCCGGGACAGAAGAGACCCAGTACTTC CSARDPGTEETQYF
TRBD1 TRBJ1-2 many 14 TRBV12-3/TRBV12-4 TGTGCCAGCAGTTTTCAGGGGGCGGGCTATGGCTACACCTTC CASSFQGAGYGYTF
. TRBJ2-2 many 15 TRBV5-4 TGTGCCAGCAGCTTTTGGCGGGAGAACACCGGGGAGCTGTTTTTT CASSFWRENTGELFF
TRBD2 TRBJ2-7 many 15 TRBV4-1 TGCGCCAGCAGCCAACGGACTAGCGGAAGTTACGAGCAGTACTTC CASSQRTSGSYEQYF
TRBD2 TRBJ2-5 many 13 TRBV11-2 TGTGCCAGCAGGACTAGCGGGGGAGAGACCCAGTACTTC CASRTSGGETQYF
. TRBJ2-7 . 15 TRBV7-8 TGTGCCAGCAGCTTAGCGGGAAACGACTTCCACGAGCAGTGCTTC CASSLAGNDFHEQCF
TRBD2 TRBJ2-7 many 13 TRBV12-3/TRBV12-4 TGTGCCAGCAGTTCGGGACTACTGCGCGAGCAGTACTTC CASSSGLLREQYF
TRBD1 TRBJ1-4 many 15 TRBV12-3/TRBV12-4 TGTGCCAGCAGGCCCGGACAGGCAACTAATGAAAAACTGTTTTTT CASRPGQATNEKLFF
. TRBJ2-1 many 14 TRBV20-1 TGCAGTGCTGGTATTTCCCCTGTGGAAAATGAGCAGTTCTTC CSAGISPVENEQFF
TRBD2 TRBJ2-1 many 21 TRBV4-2 TGTGCCAGCAGCCACGCTTTTGGGACTAGCGGGTTCAGACCTTCCTACAATGAGCAGTTCTTC CASSHAFGTSGFRPSYNEQFF
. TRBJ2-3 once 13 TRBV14 TGTGCCAGCAGCCAAGATCTACAGGGATCGCAGTATTTT CASSQDLQGSQYF
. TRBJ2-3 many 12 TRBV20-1 TGCAGTGCCATCCCCCAGGGGAATACGCAGTATTTT CSAIPQGNTQYF
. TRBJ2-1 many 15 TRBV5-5 TGTGCCAGCAGCTGGGGGGGAACAGGGGTCTATGAGCAGTTCTTC CASSWGGTGVYEQFF
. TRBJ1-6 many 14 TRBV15 TGTGCCACCAGCAGAGAATTATCGTTTTCACCCCTCCACTTT CATSRELSFSPLHF
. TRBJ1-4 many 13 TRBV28 TGTGCCAGCAGCCTGCAGGGGCGGGGGAAACTGTTTTTT CASSLQGRGKLFF
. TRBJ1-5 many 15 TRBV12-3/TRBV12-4 TGTGCCAGCAGTTTACGGGGGGCTAGCAATCAGCCCCAGCATTTT CASSLRGASNQPQHF